This T cell receptor (beta chain) appears in the sequencing data of a study of T cells in Graves' hyperthyroidism and ophthalmopathy. Amplification of TCR beta CDR3 regions was performed using RNA transcripts as template. A first-round RT-PCR of the TCR CDR3 used the HTBI primer set. In TCRdb, the multiplex PCR reads were re-called with MiXCR into one record per CDR3 protein. The profile covers roughly 500,000 distinct CDR3 sequences, with roughly 50% appearing a single time and roughly 20% taken by the ten largest. This clonotype was counted at least ten times. Its target is unknown. Regarding the study as a whole: Blood also showed most of the thyroid clonotypes that were expanded above 0.001. Classification by a 13 V-J model distinguished ophthalmopathy from stable hyperthyroidism. Model output signaled ophthalmopathy a median approximately 6.2 months ahead of onset.

Not enrolled were patients with uncontrolled infection, other autoimmune disease, pregnancy or lactation. Looked up from germline, CDR1 is SGHTA and CDR2 is FQGTGA. V was trimmed by 8 bases and J by 6 bases, leaving 25 bases between them. The CDR3 runs 16 residues. Material: peripheral blood or thyroid tissue (not recorded which). The J gene is TRBJ1-1, the V gene TRBV7-3; tentatively, D is TRBD1 (6 bases). This TCR was sampled from an adult woman with Graves' disease, either hyperthyroidism or ophthalmopathy (not recorded which). This CDR3 is CASRGQTPPGTAEAFF. The CDR3 DNA follows: TGTGCCAGCCGAGGACAGACTCCCCCGGGGACGGCTGAAGCTTTCTTT.